This T cell receptor beta chain was identified in a study of cytomegalovirus exposure and HLA in healthy donors. Study-level background: In an earlier analysis, almost 120 million unique TCR beta sequences were found from 150 million to 200 million T cells.

The CDR3 extends over 20 amino acids. The germline CDR1 and CDR2 sequences are KGHSH and LQKENI. V dropped 3 bases and J dropped 2 bases, with 23 bases sitting between them. This clone came up a few times. Primers for the PCR totalled 60 Vbeta and 13 Jbeta. The table came from immunoSEQ multiplex PCR; TCRdb's copy has only in-frame clones and leaves some out. This table has about 170,000 clones, approximately 71% appearing once. The TCR originated in a girl under 18 in good health and CMV-seronegative. The sample consisted of PBMCs. The gene calls are TRBV18 and TRBJ2-6, with a tentative D call TRBD1 (5 bases). The CDR3 DNA is TGTGCCAGCTCACCCCTAGTCGGCGCACGACAGAGTCCTGGGGCCAACGTCCTGACTTTC. Protein: CASSPLVGARQSPGANVLTF.